What follows describes a single TCR beta chain. This clone was detected only a few times. Its antigen remains unidentified. Base qualities are not recorded, but no much larger clone differs from it by a single base. This sample was taken from a study of cytomegalovirus exposure and HLA in healthy donors (dated by TCRdb to the late 2010s). About the study as a whole: According to an earlier analysis of several hundred of the donors, about 170 million T cells yielded 95 million to 140 million unique TCR beta sequences and less than 300 Gb of sequence data. In a later genetic analysis, genome-wide SNP genotypes for about three fifths of the roughly 670 donors were used, and that subset was treated as a discovery cohort. Approximately 310 gigabases of sequencing data and 70 million to 100 million unique TCR sequences were included in an early release covering around 600 HLA-typed donors. In a later analysis, previously published TCR beta repertoires from 666 donors were re-analyzed and high-resolution HLA genotyping was added so that TCR occurrence patterns could be studied. All discovery cohort repertoires had been generated using a single sequencing platform. Of the 350 to 450 genotyped donors, over 65% fell in the genetic ancestry cluster associated with self-reported Caucasian donors. Among roughly 400 genotyped donors of the cohort, an average of roughly 230,000 unique TCR beta nucleotide sequences was sequenced per donor, of which approximately 19% were non-productive. High-throughput TCR immunosequencing, statistical association of individual TCRs with disease status, and machine learning were combined to predict cytomegalovirus infection status. Typing coverage differed by locus: A, B, C, DRB1 and DQB1 were typed in roughly 620-630 donors, DQA1 in about 560, DPA1 in 600 to 610, and DPB1 in 472. Donor age, sex, ethnicity and CMV serostatus were collected together with the repertoire data. Rather than using new phenotypic data, the later analysis identified candidate immune exposures from TCR beta sequences and from how often those sequences occurred across donors. In addition to the first cohort of 666 subjects, a separate validation cohort of approximately 130 different subjects was used. The study profiled the T cell repertoires of 500 to 800 subjects by immunosequencing and related them to cytomegalovirus serostatus. Roughly 5 DR-DQ haplotypes were handled as single units for association and clustering because linkage in the cohort was strong. HLA typing included class I and class II loci at four-digit resolution. An earlier analysis of 500 to 650 of the donors applied high-throughput TCR beta sequencing to assess whether each TCR beta V gene segment acted as functional or pseudogenic. The study aimed to test whether cataloging public T cell receptors could reveal signatures of past pathogen exposure.

The cohort was made up of several hundred healthy bone marrow donors. Cohort members were all nominally healthy when sampled, although unrecorded immune exposures were likely present. Of the 600 or so cohort members, approximately 300 had a positive CMV serostatus and about 350 had a negative one, while no CMV serostatus was recorded for the donor. A peripheral blood sample was collected from each donor, and TCR beta sequencing was performed on peripheral blood mononuclear cells. Genomic DNA extraction from the blood cell samples was performed with the Qiagen DNeasy Blood Extraction Kit. What the authors observed across the whole study: Correlated functional status among segregating V segments might reflect linkage disequilibrium, but an unknown experimental factor could not be ruled out. In an earlier analysis of approximately 600 of the donors, most TCR beta V segments were observed in productive rearrangements about 87% or about 30% of the time, broadly matching IMGT annotations. A later analysis found that HLA-associated TCR beta chains were more clonally expanded and had lower generation probabilities than equally common non-associated chains. A further reported finding was that TCR beta sequences accurately predicted the HLA-A and HLA-B alleles for most subjects in the first cohort. Some IMGT-functional V segments, including TRBV6-2 and TRBV6-3, could not be told apart with the 87-base-pair reads, so those segments were excluded. The study listed 150 to 200 TCR beta chains as associated with cytomegalovirus. In vitro tests confirmed that a few of the cytomegalovirus-associated TCR beta chains recognize cytomegalovirus antigens. The sequencing pipeline was judged likely to have produced a cluster of highly shared sequence variants as a technical artifact. A later analysis found that most CMV-associated TCR beta chains appeared HLA-restricted, with HLA associations seemingly driven largely by CMV exposure. According to a later genetic analysis, donors in an Asian-associated ancestry cluster had fewer N-insertions in productive TCRs than the roughly 670-donor mean. The only immune exposure information available for the cohort was CMV serostatus. The presence/absence analyses assumed that sequencing depth was roughly uniform across donors, and that assumption may not be true. Because some donors lacked HLA typing at each locus, the association tests relied only on the typed subset. Cytomegalovirus status was reported to be diagnosed by the classifier with high specificity and sensitivity in both the original and validation cohorts. A later genetic analysis associated a missense DCLRE1C variant with V-gene and J-gene trimming of TCR beta chains, and an independent cohort replicated the association. While some public TCRs were present in many individuals, most TCR sequences turned up only very rarely across donors. In this cohort, only TCR beta chains were sequenced, and detectable features were limited by the absence of alpha or paired-chain data. It was suggested by the authors that the approach could potentially be generalized to other disease states and immunological phenotypes. In a later analysis, about 17,000 TCR beta sequences were associated with specific HLA alleles at a false discovery rate of 0.05. In a later analysis, several top co-occurrence clusters were reported to appear linked to parvovirus B19, influenza, CMV and Epstein-Barr virus. A later analysis found that TCR association rates varied across HLA loci, with DRB1 alleles showing the most associated TCRs and HLA-C alleles the fewest. Assigning TCR associations to individual alleles was difficult when HLA alleles, especially DR and DQ, strongly co-occurred. Because counts were too low, around 17 rarely observed V segments, including chromosome 9 orphons, were left out of the earlier analysis of some 640 of the donors.

The CDR3 goes from the cysteine to the phenylalanine over 14 residues. Just CDR3 DNA is preserved here, 42 bases in frame from base 1. Trimming takes 1 base from V and 4 bases from J, and the germline ends sit 11 bases apart. The germline V gene (reference sequence) sets CDR1 to SGHNT and CDR2 to YYREEE. Library preparation employed the immunoSEQ multiplex PCR assay. For the multiplex PCR, a mixture combining 60 forward primers for TCR Vbeta segments and 13 reverse primers for TCR Jbeta segments was used. Amplification of the CDR3 region of rearranged TCR beta genes was performed with a multiplex PCR assay on genomic DNA. The amplified TCR beta libraries were sequenced on the Illumina HiSeq System as 87-base-pair reads. The original pipeline was this. A later analysis tallied 80 million to 95 million unique TCR beta chains across the 700 or so repertoires, and about 12 million of those chains were shared by two or more donors. Raw reads were error-corrected and collapsed into unique sequences with a nearest-neighbor algorithm that merged closely related sequences to remove PCR and sequencing errors. CDR3 sequences were aligned to IMGT reference sequences to assign V, D and J gene segments. For a sequence to be retained, a match of at least six nucleotides was required to both a V gene segment and a J gene segment. A rearrangement counted as productive if the CDR3 had no stop codons and remained in frame with V and J, and every other rearrangement counted as non-productive. Following IMGT convention, CDR3 was defined as the stretch from the second conserved V-encoded cysteine up to the conserved J-encoded phenylalanine. The earlier analysis of 450 to 750 of the donors excluded any sequence lacking an unambiguous match to a single V gene segment. In an earlier analysis of approximately 590 of the donors, a V segment was called functional when productive rearrangements were above 56.7%, and segregating when the standard deviation between donors exceeded 5%. A statistical classification framework was built to diagnose cytomegalovirus status from the catalog of TCR beta chain sequences. V and J gene assignment, in a later analysis, came from comparing TCR nucleotide sequences with IMGT/GENE-DB human TR gene sequences. Using the TCRdist pipeline, a later analysis assigned CDR3 sequences along with most-parsimonious VDJ recombination scenarios. In a later analysis, each TCR beta chain was defined by its CDR3 amino acid sequence together with its V-gene family, and reads without a unique V-gene family were excluded. To address suspected cross-contamination and a sequencing artifact, a later analysis removed roughly 580 highly shared, low-generation-probability nucleotide sequences. A later analysis calculated a clonal expansion index for each public chain from normalized within-repertoire ranks of inferred template counts. In a later analysis, generation probabilities were computed with a VDJ recombination model fitted to out-of-frame rearrangements, and the resulting probabilities were checked against IGoR. In a later analysis, TCR-TCR, TCR-HLA and TCR-CMV co-occurrence was scored with hypergeometric tests, and a repertoire-size bias correction was applied to TCR pairs. False discovery rates were estimated in a later analysis by permuting HLA or CMV assignments 20 times. In a later analysis, co-occurring TCRs were grouped with DBSCAN, and TCRdist sequence similarity was added when clustering was performed within HLA-allele-positive subsets. Co-occurrence clustering excluded repertoires with fewer than 30,000 or more than 120,000 public chains, plus five with anomalous nucleotide sharing. As stored in TCRdb, this immuneACCESS dataset retains in-frame rearrangements with V and J assigned. A fraction of the clones does not appear; measured against another copy, unresolved V genes explain less than half of the discrepancy, and the remainder lacks a known reason. Clonal size and the V and J genes are those of that table, whereas D and trimming came from the DNA. Present in this sample are approximately 140,000 clones, approximately 70% of which were seen just once. 13% to 15% of the sample lies in the top ten.

Here the chain combines TRBV5-4 and TRBJ2-5; a confident D gene designation cannot be given. The sequence derives from a human donor in good health. Input material: PBMCs. The DNA is TGTGCCAGCAGCTTGTGGATACACAGAGAGACCCAGTACTTC. Translated, this is CASSLWIHRETQYF.